This TCR beta chain was profiled in a study of shared clonotypes between healthy human individuals. Across the study: The study used three CD4 naive, three CD4 memory, two CD8 naive and one CD8 memory plate per donor. General study findings and limits: It was anticipated that sequencing depth would influence how many clonotypes donors shared.

A remark on this clone: Its antigen is unknown.

Terminally differentiated effector memory CD45RA+ cells were excluded from the naive CD8 cells, which were CD45RO-negative and positively selected for CCR7. In the original workflow: With immunoSEQ giving junction-only sequences and no quality scores, filtering differed. This table comes from immunoSEQ multiplex PCR, and its TCRdb copy is limited to in-frame clones, with some not included. V, J and clone size derive from that table, while D and trimming were established from the DNA sequence. The sample includes under 600,000 clones, roughly 98% of them seen just once. The length of the CDR3 is 13 residues. V gave up 5 bases and J gave up 5 bases, with 12 bases separating them. CDR1 is SEHNR, CDR2 FQNEAQ, per germline (reference sequence).

The V and J genes are TRBV7-9 and TRBJ2-5; no firm D call. The sequenced sample was naive CD8+ T cells sorted from blood. This receptor was taken from a man aged 25-40 years in good health. The DNA of the CDR3 is TGTGCCAGCAGCGGGGTAATGGGGGAGACCCAGTACTTC. It codes for CASSGVMGETQYF.